This T cell receptor beta chain stems from a study of metastatic and nonmetastatic thyroid tumors. Turning to the study itself: From malignant and benign thyroid patients, repertoires in blood and in tumor or nodule tissue were compared.

No patient received treatment before thyroid surgery. The sample holds many counts of this clone. TCRdb reanalyzed the PCR reads via MiXCR. The sample consists of approximately 23,000 clones, 20% to 25% of them appearing once. The receptor's source is a male donor with papillary thyroid cancer or a benign thyroid nodule (not recorded which). Some clones in this sample may be carry-over from other donors' samples. Specimen: blood.

CDR3 in DNA: TGTGCCAGCAGAATACGACAGGGGAATCCCTCCTACGAGCAGTACTTC. Protein product: CASRIRQGNPSYEQYF. The chain combines TRBV28 with TRBJ2-7; TRBD1 aligns across 8 bases. This CDR3 is built from 16 residues. Germline V gene lookup returns CDR1 MDHEN and CDR2 SYDVKM. Germline trimming cut 6 bases from V and 0 bases from J; bases unmatched to any gene: 10.